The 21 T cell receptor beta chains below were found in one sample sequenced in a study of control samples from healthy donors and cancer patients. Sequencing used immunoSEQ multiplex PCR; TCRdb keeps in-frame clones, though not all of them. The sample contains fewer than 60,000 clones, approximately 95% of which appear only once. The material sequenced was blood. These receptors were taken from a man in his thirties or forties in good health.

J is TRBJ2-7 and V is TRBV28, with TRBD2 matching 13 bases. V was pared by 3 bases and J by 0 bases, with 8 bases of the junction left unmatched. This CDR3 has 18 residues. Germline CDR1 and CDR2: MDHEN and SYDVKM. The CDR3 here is CASSFHLGLAGSSYEQYF. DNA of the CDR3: TGTGCCAGCAGTTTTCATTTGGGACTAGCGGGAAGCTCCTACGAGCAGTACTTC.

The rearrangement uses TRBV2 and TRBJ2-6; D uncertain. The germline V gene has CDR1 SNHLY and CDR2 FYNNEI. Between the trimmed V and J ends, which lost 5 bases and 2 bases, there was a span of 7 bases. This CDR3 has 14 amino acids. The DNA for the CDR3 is TGTGCCAGCAGTCGTGGACCTGGGGCCAACGTCCTGACTTTC. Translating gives CASSRGPGANVLTF.

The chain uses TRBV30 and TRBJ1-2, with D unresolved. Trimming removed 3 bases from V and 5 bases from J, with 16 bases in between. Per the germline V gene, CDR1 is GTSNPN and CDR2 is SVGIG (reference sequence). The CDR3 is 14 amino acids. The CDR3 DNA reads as TGTGCCTGGAGCGTACCCTTAACGTTTTATGGCTACACCTTC. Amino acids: CAWSVPLTFYGYTF. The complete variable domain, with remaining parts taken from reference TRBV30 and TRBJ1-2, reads SQTIHQWPATLVQPVGSPLSLECTVEGTSNPNLYWYRQAAGRGLQLLFYSVGIGQISSEVPQNLSASRPQDRQFILSSKKLLLSDSGFYLCAWSVPLTFYGYTFGSGTRLTVV.

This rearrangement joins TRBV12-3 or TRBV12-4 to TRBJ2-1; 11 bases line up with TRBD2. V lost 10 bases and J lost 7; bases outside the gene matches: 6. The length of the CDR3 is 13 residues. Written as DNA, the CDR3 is TGTGCCACCTTAGCGGGAGGGCCTAATGAGCAGTTCTTC. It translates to CATLAGGPNEQFF.

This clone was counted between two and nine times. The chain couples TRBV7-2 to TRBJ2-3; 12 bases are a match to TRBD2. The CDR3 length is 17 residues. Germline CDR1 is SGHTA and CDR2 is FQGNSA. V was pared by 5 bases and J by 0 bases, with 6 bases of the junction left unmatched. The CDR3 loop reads CASSVRLAGVSTDTQYF. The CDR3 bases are TGTGCCAGCAGCGTAAGACTAGCGGGAGTAAGCACAGATACGCAGTATTTT.

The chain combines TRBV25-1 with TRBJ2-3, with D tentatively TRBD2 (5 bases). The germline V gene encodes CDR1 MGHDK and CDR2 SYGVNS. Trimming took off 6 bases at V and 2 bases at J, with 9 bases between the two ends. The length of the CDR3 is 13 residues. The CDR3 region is CASSEGITDTQYF. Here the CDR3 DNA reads TGTGCCAGCAGCGAGGGAATCACAGATACGCAGTATTTT. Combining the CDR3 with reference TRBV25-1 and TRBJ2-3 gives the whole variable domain EADIYQTPRYLVIGTGKKITLECSQTMGHDKMYWYQQDPGMELHLIHYSYGVNSTEKGDLSSESTVSRIRTEHFPLTLESARPSHTSQYLCASSEGITDTQYFGPGTRLTVL.

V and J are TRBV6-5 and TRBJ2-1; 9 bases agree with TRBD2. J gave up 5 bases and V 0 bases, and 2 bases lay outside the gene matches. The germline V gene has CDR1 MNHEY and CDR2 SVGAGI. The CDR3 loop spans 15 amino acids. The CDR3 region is CASSYSTSGHNEQFF. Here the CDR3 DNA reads TGTGCCAGCAGTTACTCGACTAGCGGTCACAATGAGCAGTTCTTC.

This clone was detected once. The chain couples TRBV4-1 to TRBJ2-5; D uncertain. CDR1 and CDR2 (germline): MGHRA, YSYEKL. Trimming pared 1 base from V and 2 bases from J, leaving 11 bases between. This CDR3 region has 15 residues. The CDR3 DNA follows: TGCGCCAGCAGCCAAGCCGGGTCCTGGCAAGAGACCCAGTACTTC. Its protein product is CASSQAGSWQETQYF.

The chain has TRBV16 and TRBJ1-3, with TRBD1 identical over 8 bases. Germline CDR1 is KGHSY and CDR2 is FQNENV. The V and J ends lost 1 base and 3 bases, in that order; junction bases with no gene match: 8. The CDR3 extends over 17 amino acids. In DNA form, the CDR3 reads TGTGCCAGCAGCCAATATCGACAGGGGAAAAATGGAAACACCATATATTTT. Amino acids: CASSQYRQGKNGNTIYF.

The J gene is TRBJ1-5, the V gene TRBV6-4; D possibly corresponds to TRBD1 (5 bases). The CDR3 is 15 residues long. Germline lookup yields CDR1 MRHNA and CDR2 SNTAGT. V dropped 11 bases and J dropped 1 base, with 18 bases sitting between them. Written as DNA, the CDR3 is TGTGCCCTCAATCAGTGGCAGGGAAGCAATCAGCCCCAGCATTTT. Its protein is CALNQWQGSNQPQHF.

The CDR3, as DNA: TGTGCCAGCAGCGTAGAGTCCCTAGCGGGAGCATCCTACAATGAGCAGTTCTTC. Its translation: CASSVESLAGASYNEQFF. The chain is built from TRBV9 and TRBJ2-1, with TRBD2 matching 10 bases. CDR3 size: 18 residues. CDR1 and CDR2 from the germline V gene are SGDLS and YYNGEE. The ends lost 0 bases at V and 1 base at J; junction bases unmatched: 7. The variable domain in full, with the rest retrieved from reference TRBV9 and TRBJ2-1, is DSGVTQTPKHLITATGQRVTLRCSPRSGDLSVYWYQQSLDQGLQFLIQYYNGEERAKGNILERFSAQQFPDLHSELNLSSLELGDSALYFCASSVESLAGASYNEQFFGPGTRLTVL.

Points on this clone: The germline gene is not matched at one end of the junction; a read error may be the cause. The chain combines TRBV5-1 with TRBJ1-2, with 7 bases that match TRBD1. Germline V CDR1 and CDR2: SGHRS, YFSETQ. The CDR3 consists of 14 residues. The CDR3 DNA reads TGCGCCAGCACGGGACAGAATATTGACTATGGCCACACCTTC. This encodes CASTGQNIDYGHTF.

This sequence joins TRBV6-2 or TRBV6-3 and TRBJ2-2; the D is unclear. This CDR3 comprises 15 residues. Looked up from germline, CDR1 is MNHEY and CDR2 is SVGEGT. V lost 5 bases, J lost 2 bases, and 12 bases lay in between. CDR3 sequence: CASSGRAFNTGELFF. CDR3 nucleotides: TGTGCCAGCAGTGGACGGGCTTTTAACACCGGGGAGCTGTTTTTT.

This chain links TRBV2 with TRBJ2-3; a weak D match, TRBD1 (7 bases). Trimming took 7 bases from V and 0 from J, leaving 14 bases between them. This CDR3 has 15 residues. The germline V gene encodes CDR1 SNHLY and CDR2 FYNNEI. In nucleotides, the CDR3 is TGTGCCAGCATGGCAGGGGGGCGAAGCACAGATACGCAGTATTTT. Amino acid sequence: CASMAGGRSTDTQYF.

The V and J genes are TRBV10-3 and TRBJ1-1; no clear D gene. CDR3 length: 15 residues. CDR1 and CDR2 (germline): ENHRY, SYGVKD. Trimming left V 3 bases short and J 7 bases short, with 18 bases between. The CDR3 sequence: CAISDPGERAVEAFF. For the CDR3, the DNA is TGTGCCATCAGTGACCCCGGGGAGCGGGCGGTTGAAGCTTTCTTT.

CDR3 region: CAWSYGTGSYEQYF. CDR3 nucleotides: TGTGCCTGGAGTTATGGGACAGGGTCCTACGAGCAGTACTTC. The V call is TRBV30, the J call TRBJ2-7, with TRBD1 identical over 9 bases. Germline CDR1 is GTSNPN and CDR2 is SVGIG (reference sequence). This CDR3 is built from 14 residues. The junction had 3 bases not matched to a gene; V was cut back by 2 bases and J by 1 base.

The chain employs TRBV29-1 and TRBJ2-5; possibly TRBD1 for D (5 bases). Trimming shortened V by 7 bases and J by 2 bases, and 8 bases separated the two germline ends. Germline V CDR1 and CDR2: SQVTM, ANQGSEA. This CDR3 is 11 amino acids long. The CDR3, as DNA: TGCAGCGGGGGCCCTCAAGAGACCCAGTACTTC. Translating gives CSGGPQETQYF.

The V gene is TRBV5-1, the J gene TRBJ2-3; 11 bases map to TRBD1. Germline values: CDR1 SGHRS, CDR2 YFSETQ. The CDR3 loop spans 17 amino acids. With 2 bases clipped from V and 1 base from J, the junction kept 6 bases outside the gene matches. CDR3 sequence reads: CASSFSPDRGRTDTQYF. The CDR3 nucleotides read TGCGCCAGCAGCTTTAGCCCGGACAGGGGGCGCACAGATACGCAGTATTTT.

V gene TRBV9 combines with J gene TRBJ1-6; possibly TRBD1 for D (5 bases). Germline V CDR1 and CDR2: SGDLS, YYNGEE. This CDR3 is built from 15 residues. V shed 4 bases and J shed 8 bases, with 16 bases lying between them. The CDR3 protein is CASSPGGGIDSPLHF. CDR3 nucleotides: TGTGCCAGCAGCCCGGGGGGAGGGATCGATTCACCCCTCCACTTT.

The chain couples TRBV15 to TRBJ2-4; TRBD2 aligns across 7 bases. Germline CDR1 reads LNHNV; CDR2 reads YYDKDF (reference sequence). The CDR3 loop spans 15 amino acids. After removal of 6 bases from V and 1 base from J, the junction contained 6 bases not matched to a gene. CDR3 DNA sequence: TGTGCCACCAGGGGAGGGACCGGGGCCAAAAACATTCAGTACTTC. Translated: CATRGGTGAKNIQYF.

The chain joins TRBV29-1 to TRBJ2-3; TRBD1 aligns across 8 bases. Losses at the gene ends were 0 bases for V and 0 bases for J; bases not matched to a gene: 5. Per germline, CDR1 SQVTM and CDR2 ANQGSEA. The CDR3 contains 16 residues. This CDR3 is CSVEDQRTGSTDTQYF. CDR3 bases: TGCAGCGTTGAAGATCAAAGGACAGGGAGCACAGATACGCAGTATTTT.